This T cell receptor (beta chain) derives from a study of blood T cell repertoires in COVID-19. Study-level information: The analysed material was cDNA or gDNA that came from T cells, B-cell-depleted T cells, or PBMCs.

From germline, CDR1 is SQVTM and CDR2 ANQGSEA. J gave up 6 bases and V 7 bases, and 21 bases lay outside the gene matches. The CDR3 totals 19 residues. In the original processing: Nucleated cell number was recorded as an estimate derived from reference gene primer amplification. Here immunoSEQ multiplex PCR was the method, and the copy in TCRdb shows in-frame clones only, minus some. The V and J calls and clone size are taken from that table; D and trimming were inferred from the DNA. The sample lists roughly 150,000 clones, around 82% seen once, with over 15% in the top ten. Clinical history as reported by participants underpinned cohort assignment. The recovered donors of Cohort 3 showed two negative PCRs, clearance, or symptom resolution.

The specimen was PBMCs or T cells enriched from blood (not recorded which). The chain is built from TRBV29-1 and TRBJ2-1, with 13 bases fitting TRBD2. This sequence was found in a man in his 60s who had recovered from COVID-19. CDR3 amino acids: CSADGPGTSGIFSRNEQFF. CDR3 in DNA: TGCAGCGCCGACGGCCCCGGGACTAGCGGGATTTTTTCCCGCAATGAGCAGTTCTTC.